In its sample, the clone carrying this T cell receptor beta chain was seen once. The antigen is not known. CDR3 length: 16 amino acids. V trimming: 4 bases; J trimming: 0 bases; junction bases outside the gene matches: 7. Germline CDR1 and CDR2: SGHRS and YFSETQ. This entry is derived from a study of cytomegalovirus exposure and HLA in healthy donors. Study details: Of several hundred genotyped donors, about 81% clustered with self-reported Caucasian donors. Study-wide results and limits: As was reported, the classifier diagnosed cytomegalovirus status with high specificity and sensitivity. Available immune exposure information covered CMV serostatus only. A later analysis found most CMV-associated TCR beta chains apparently HLA-restricted.

13 Jbeta primers and 60 Vbeta primers were used for the PCR. Generated by immunoSEQ multiplex PCR, the TCRdb table keeps only in-frame clones and is missing some. The data contain about 120,000 clones, over 65% of them singletons. This clonotype was obtained from a woman in her thirties in good health and CMV-seronegative. V and J are TRBV5-1 and TRBJ1-1; 9 bases map to TRBD1. The sequenced material came from PBMCs. The CDR3 sequence is CASSLTGGYMNTEAFF. The DNA for the CDR3 is TGCGCCAGCAGCCTTACAGGGGGCTACATGAACACTGAAGCTTTCTTT.